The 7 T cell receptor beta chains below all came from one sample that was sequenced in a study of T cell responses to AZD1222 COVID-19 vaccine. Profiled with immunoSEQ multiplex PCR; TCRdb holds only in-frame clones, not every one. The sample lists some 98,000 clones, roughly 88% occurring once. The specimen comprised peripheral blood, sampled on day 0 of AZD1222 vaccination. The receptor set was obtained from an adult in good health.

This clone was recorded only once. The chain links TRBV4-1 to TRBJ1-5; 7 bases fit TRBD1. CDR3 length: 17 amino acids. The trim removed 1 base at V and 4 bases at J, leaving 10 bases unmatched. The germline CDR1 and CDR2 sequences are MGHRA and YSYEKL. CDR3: CASSQVKGATWNQPQHF. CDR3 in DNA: TGCGCCAGCAGCCAAGTAAAGGGGGCTACTTGGAATCAGCCCCAGCATTTT.

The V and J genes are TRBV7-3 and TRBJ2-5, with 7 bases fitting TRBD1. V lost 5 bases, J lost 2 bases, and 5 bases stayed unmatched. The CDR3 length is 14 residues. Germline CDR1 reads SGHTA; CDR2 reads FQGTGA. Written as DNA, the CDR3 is TGTGCCAGCAGCGCCGGGACAGAACAAGAGACCCAGTACTTC. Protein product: CASSAGTEQETQYF.

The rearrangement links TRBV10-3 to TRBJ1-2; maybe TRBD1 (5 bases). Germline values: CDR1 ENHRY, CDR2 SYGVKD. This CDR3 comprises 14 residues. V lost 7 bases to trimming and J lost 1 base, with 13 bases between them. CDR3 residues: CAITGGGINYGYTF. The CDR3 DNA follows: TGTGCCATCACCGGGGGTGGGATTAACTATGGCTACACCTTC.

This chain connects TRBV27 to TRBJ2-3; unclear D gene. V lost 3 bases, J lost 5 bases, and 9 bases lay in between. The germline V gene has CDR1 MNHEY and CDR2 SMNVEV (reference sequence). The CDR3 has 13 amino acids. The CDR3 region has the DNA TGTGCCAGCAGTTTCCCAGCCAGAGATACGCAGTATTTT. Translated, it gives CASSFPARDTQYF.

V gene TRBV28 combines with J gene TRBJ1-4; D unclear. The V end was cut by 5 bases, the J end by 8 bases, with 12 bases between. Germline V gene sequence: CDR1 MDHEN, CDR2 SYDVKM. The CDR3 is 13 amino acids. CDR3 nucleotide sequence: TGTGCCAGCAGTCCCGGGCGGGAGGAAAAACTGTTTTTT. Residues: CASSPGREEKLFF.

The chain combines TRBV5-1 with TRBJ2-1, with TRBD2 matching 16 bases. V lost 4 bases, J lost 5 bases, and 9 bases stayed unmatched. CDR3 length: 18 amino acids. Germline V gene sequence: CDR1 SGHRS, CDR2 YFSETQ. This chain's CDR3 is CASSPGLAGGPVNNEQFF. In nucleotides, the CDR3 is TGCGCCAGCAGCCCGGGACTAGCGGGGGGGCCTGTCAACAATGAGCAGTTCTTC.

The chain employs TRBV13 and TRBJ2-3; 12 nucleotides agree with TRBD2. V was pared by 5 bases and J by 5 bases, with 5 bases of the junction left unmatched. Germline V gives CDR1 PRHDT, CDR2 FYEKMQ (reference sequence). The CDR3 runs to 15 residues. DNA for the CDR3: TGTGCCAGCAGCGTTCTGGGACTAGCGGGAGATACGCAGTATTTT. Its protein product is CASSVLGLAGDTQYF.